This TCR beta chain emerged from a study of shared clonotypes between healthy human individuals. With respect to this clone: Its antigen is unknown.

Several immunoSEQ plates received, in even portions, the genomic DNA of each subset. Some clones are missing from TCRdb's copy, which holds only in-frame ones; the method was immunoSEQ multiplex PCR. Found here are approximately 340,000 clones, roughly 70% of them singletons; the top ten hold about 9.4%. Study-wide findings and caveats: When compared with the clonotypes that were shared by all four sorted-subset donors, the non-shared clonotypes turned out to have lower generation probabilities. The study sampled only blood, and tissue repertoires likely differ.

This CDR3 contains 12 residues. The V and J ends lost 6 bases and 2 bases, in that order; junction bases with no gene match: 1. The germline CDR1 and CDR2 sequences are SQVTM and ANQGSEA. The sequencing sample was made of memory CD4+ T cells sorted from blood. Subset described: CD45RA-negative fraction. This TCR was recovered from a man aged 25 to 40 in good health. V is TRBV29-1 and J is TRBJ1-5, with TRBD1 matching 7 bases. The CDR3 coding sequence is TGCAGCGTCGGGACAGGCAATCAGCCCCAGCATTTT. Translated: CSVGTGNQPQHF.